Below are 9 T cell receptor beta chains sequenced from a single sample in a study of shared clonotypes between healthy human individuals. Generated by immunoSEQ multiplex PCR, the TCRdb table keeps only in-frame clones and is missing some. The top ten clones hold around 2% of a sample with about 680,000 clones, 55% to 85% of them seen once. Sequencing was performed on memory CD4+ T cells sorted from blood. As for subset: CD45RA-negative fraction. All receptors derive from a woman in her twenties or thirties in good health.

This clone was seen just once. The V gene is TRBV14, the J gene TRBJ2-5, with TRBD1 matching 9 bases. J was trimmed by 3 bases and V by 10 bases; bases with no gene match: 6. Germline CDR1 reads SGHDN; CDR2 reads FVKESK. The CDR3 extends over 13 amino acids. DNA for the CDR3: TGTGCCATCGCGGACAGGGGAAAAGAGACCCAGTACTTC. Its translation: CAIADRGKETQYF.

This clone was observed a few times. The J gene is TRBJ2-7, the V gene TRBV27; D unclear. The CDR3 is made up of 14 amino acids. Between the trimmed V and J ends, which lost 7 bases and 4 bases, there was a span of 17 bases. In germline, CDR1 is MNHEY, CDR2 SMNVEV (reference sequence). The CDR3, as DNA: TGTGCCAGCAAGCCTGCTAGAGATAATTACGAGCAGTACTTC. This gives the protein CASKPARDNYEQYF.

This clone was observed at least ten times. V gene TRBV10-2 combines with J gene TRBJ2-7, with TRBD2 matching over 8 bases. The CDR3 loop spans 15 amino acids. V trimming: 6 bases; J trimming: 6 bases; junction bases outside the gene matches: 13. Germline CDR1 WSHSY, CDR2 SAAADI. The CDR3 sequence: CASRGLAATSSEQYF. CDR3 nucleotides: TGCGCCAGCAGAGGACTAGCTGCCACTTCGAGCGAGCAGTACTTC.

The gene calls are TRBV28 and TRBJ1-4, with a tentative D call TRBD1 (6 bases). Deletions cut 7 bases from V and 8 bases from J, with 20 bases between. The CDR3 extends over 15 amino acids. CDR1 MDHEN and CDR2 SYDVKM come from the germline V gene. This CDR3 is CASTDRQSVREKLFF. The CDR3 nucleotides read TGTGCCAGCACGGACAGACAATCGGTGAGGGAAAAACTGTTTTTT.

This clone has more than one count but fewer than ten. The chain joins TRBV5-1 to TRBJ1-4; no reliable D call. CDR3 length: 19 residues. With 0 bases removed from V and 13 bases from J, the gap between germline ends came to 31 bases. Germline CDR1 is SGHRS and CDR2 is YFSETQ. CDR3 loop: CASSLDSGQSPRPVGRLFF. CDR3 bases: TGCGCCAGCAGCTTGGATTCGGGCCAAAGCCCGCGCCCCGTCGGAAGACTGTTTTTT.

This clone has at least ten counts. The chain couples TRBV28 to TRBJ1-2; D may be TRBD1 (6 bases). The CDR3 has 18 residues. Germline CDR1 is MDHEN and CDR2 is SYDVKM. Between the trimmed V and J ends, which lost 8 bases and 4 bases, there was a span of 29 bases. The DNA for the CDR3 is TGTGCCAGCCGACCTGGAGGGGGGAGGAAACCGATAGGCTATGGCTACACCTTC. Translation: CASRPGGGRKPIGYGYTF.

The chain employs TRBV7-8 and TRBJ2-1; D ambiguous. CDR3 size: 14 residues. The V gene lost 1 base and the J gene lost 7 bases, with 11 bases spanning the gap. Germline V lookup: CDR1 SGHVS, CDR2 FQNEAQ. CDR3 residues: CASSLGTVGNEQFF. Here the CDR3 DNA reads TGTGCCAGCAGCTTAGGAACAGTCGGTAATGAGCAGTTCTTC.

This clone has ten or more counts. The chain combines TRBV7-6 with TRBJ2-1, with 8 bases aligning to TRBD2. This CDR3 spans 13 amino acids. V gave up 2 bases and J gave up 15 bases; unmatched junction bases: 9. In germline, CDR1 is SGHVS, CDR2 FNYEAQ. Here the CDR3 DNA reads TGTGCCAGCAGCTTACCTGGAGCGGGAGTTTGGTTCTTC. Its protein is CASSLPGAGVWFF.

The J gene is TRBJ2-3, the V gene TRBV5-6, with 9 bases aligning to TRBD2. J lost 3 bases, V lost 1 base, and 9 bases had no gene match. The CDR3 length is 17 residues. Looked up from germline, CDR1 is SGHDT and CDR2 is YYEEEE. The CDR3 region is CASSLHRAGGRTDTQYF. The CDR3 nucleotides read TGTGCCAGCAGCTTGCACCGGGCGGGAGGGCGGACAGATACGCAGTATTTT.